The clone carrying this TCR beta chain showed up just a few times. Antigen: not known. The whole isolated RNA underwent reverse transcription, so sequencing captured expressed TCRB transcripts. Method: immunoSEQ multiplex PCR; TCRdb's copy keeps in-frame clones and lacks some. Altogether roughly 180,000 clones are present, about 13% being singletons, with the ten largest covering about 0.66%. This CDR3 region has 13 residues. CDR1 is MNHNY, CDR2 SVGAGI, per germline (reference sequence). V shed 5 bases and J 4 bases; nucleotides not matched to a gene: 3. This record comes from a study of beta chain features in type 1 diabetes. Findings and caveats of the study: All four CD4+ subsets from Type 1 diabetes patients carried moderately but significantly shorter TCRB CDR3s. Researchers reported that naive, central memory and Treg TCRB repertoires appeared more similar in patients than in healthy donors. The study notes PCR might favor shorter templates equally in patients and controls.

The chain has TRBV6-6 and TRBJ2-5; TRBD1 matches 8 bases. This clonotype originated in a woman aged 18-29 years in good health. Material: central memory CD4+ T cells from blood. The CDR3 bases are TGTGCCAGCAGTGGACAGGGAGGAGAGACCCAGTACTTC. Its translation: CASSGQGGETQYF.